This TCR beta chain is from a study of cytomegalovirus exposure and HLA in healthy donors. As for the study in general: In a later analysis, the 120 or so validation repertoires were reported to have used the same platform as the roughly 610 first-cohort repertoires.

Overall study results and limits: The study flagged some 180 TCR beta chains as cytomegalovirus-associated. The study found most TCR sequences rare, yet found some public TCRs in many donors.

CDR3 length: 14 residues. The V and J ends lost 5 bases and 2 bases respectively, with 9 bases between them. CDR1 is SGHTA, CDR2 FQGNSA, per germline. In this sample, this clone turned up once. Its antigen is as yet unknown. Generated by immunoSEQ multiplex PCR, the TCRdb table keeps only in-frame clones and is missing some. This table has roughly 50,000 clones, 93% appearing once. V gene TRBV7-2 combines with J gene TRBJ2-2; D uncertain. Sequenced input: PBMCs. The TCR sequence derives from a woman aged 18-29 years in good health and CMV-seropositive. In nucleotides, the CDR3 is TGTGCCAGCAGCCAAAGACACAACACCGGGGAGCTGTTTTTT. Encoded protein: CASSQRHNTGELFF.